A selection of T cell receptor beta chains follows, all from one sample in a study of T-cell reconstitution after alpha-beta-depleted transplantation in children. TCRdb redid the calling of the PCR reads with MiXCR, one entry per CDR3 protein. The data show some 640,000 distinct CDR3 sequences, 16% seen once. Sequences were derived from PBMCs from the stem cell graft donor, sampled from the stem cell graft. The receptors derive from a human donor who donated a stem cell graft to a child with acute myeloid leukemia. Both conserved end residues are part of each CDR3. The order of the fields is clone size, D gene, J gene, V gene, CDR3 DNA, CDR3 protein. D genes are given only for firm matches. Size tells how often a clone was seen (once, few, many) or the class of an expanded clone, and some rows leave it out.

>many|.|TRBJ1-2|TRBV29-1
TGCAGCGTTGAGCGAGCCTATGGCTACACCTTC
CSVERAYGYTF
>few|.|TRBJ1-5|TRBV27
TGTGCCAGCAGTTTCGACGGGAATCAGCCCCAGCATTTT
CASSFDGNQPQHF
>.|.|TRBJ1-2|TRBV25-1
TGTGCCAGCAGTGGGACAGTTATTAACTATGGCTACACCTTC
CASSGTVINYGYTF
>.|.|TRBJ1-2|TRBV24-1
TGTGCCACCAGTGATTTGCGAGGGCCGCGCACCTTC
CATSDLRGPRTF
>few|.|TRBJ1-2|TRBV6-5
TGTGCCAGCACCCCGGGGGGCGCCTCGCCTTTCTATGGCTACACCTTC
CASTPGGASPFYGYTF
>.|.|TRBJ1-5|TRBV4-1
TGCGCCAGCAGCCAGGGTTCGGATAATCAGCCCCAGCATTTT
CASSQGSDNQPQHF
>.|.|TRBJ1-1|TRBV12-3/TRBV12-4
TGTGCCAGCAGCTTCGCGGAGAGAGATACTGAAGCTTTCTTT
CASSFAERDTEAFF
>few|.|TRBJ2-2|TRBV6-6
TGTGCCAGCTTGGAGGGGATGGCCGGGGAGCTGTTTTTT
CASLEGMAGELFF
>many|.|TRBJ2-5|TRBV7-2
TGTGCCAGCAGCTTACCTTCCGTGTCCCAGTACTTC
CASSLPSVSQYF
>.|.|TRBJ1-6|TRBV7-2
TGTGCCAGCAGCCAAATCGGCGGGGCTTCCCCCCTCCACTTT
CASSQIGGASPLHF
>few|TRBD1|TRBJ1-1|TRBV6-6
TGTGCCAGCAGACAACAGGGGTATACTGAAGCTTTCTTT
CASRQQGYTEAFF
>many|.|TRBJ2-7|TRBV4-3
TGCGCCAGCAGCCAAGAAATCGGGTTCATTAGCTCCTACGAGCAGTACTTC
CASSQEIGFISSYEQYF
>many|TRBD2|TRBJ2-7|TRBV20-1
TGCAGTGCCCGACCCTCTAGCGGGCCCACCTACGAGCAGTACTTC
CSARPSSGPTYEQYF
>many|TRBD1|TRBJ1-1|TRBV10-3
TGTGCCGTTAACAGGGGGCCGAACACTGAAGCTTTCTTT
CAVNRGPNTEAFF
>.|TRBD1|TRBJ1-4|TRBV5-1
TGCGCCAGAAGCTTGGAATATCTGACAGGGCAAAGGGAAAAACTGTTTTTT
CARSLEYLTGQREKLFF
>.|.|TRBJ2-1|TRBV15
TGTGCCACCAGCGGAATGATTGACGGGGCTGAGCAGTTCTTC
CATSGMIDGAEQFF